The sequence of this TCR beta chain was determined in a study of tumor-infiltrating lymphocytes in oesophageal squamous cell carcinoma. TCRdb processed the PCR reads anew with MiXCR; each CDR3 protein has one entry. The sample includes 15,000 to 20,000 distinct CDR3 sequences, approximately 50% seen only once; the top ten take over 15%. The length of the CDR3 is 16 residues. Germline-derived CDR1 and CDR2 are SGHVT and SQSDAQ. Trimming cost V 1 base and J 13 bases; bases outside gene matches: 12. This clonotype was detected only a few times. The sequenced sample consisted of esophageal tumor tissue. The source is a male donor with esophageal squamous cell carcinoma. The V call is TRBV7-4, the J call TRBJ2-4, with TRBD2 matching 11 bases. The CDR3 protein is CASSLVGLAGGNEQYF. In DNA form, the CDR3 reads TGTGCCAGCAGCTTAGTCGGACTAGCGGGCGGCAATGAGCAGTACTTC. Full variable domain (missing parts from reference TRBV7-4 and TRBJ2-4): GAGVSQSPRYKVAKRGRDVALRCDSISGHVTLYWYRQTLGQGSEVLTYSQSDAQRDKSGRPSGRFSAERPERSVSTLKIQRTEQGDSAVYLCASSLVGLAGGNEQYFGAGTRLSVL.